The clone carrying this T cell receptor (beta chain) was seen repeatedly, ten times or more. The sample originates from a study of response to subunit inactivated influenza vaccine. TCRdb fed the RT-PCR reads into MiXCR, producing one record per CDR3 protein. The sample carries hundreds of thousands of distinct CDR3 sequences, approximately 14% recorded once. This specimen consisted of PBMCs from blood, obtained 11 to 12 days after vaccination. This TCR came from a man aged 45-65 years who received an inactivated influenza vaccine.

The CDR3 DNA reads as TGTGCCAGCCCTCTACTGGAGGAGCAGTACTTC. Translating it yields CASPLLEEQYF. V usage is TRBV27 and J usage is TRBJ2-7; D gene ambiguous. This CDR3 region has 11 residues. Between the trimmed V and J ends, which lost 8 bases and 7 bases, there was a span of 12 bases. Per the germline V gene, CDR1 is MNHEY and CDR2 is SMNVEV (reference sequence).